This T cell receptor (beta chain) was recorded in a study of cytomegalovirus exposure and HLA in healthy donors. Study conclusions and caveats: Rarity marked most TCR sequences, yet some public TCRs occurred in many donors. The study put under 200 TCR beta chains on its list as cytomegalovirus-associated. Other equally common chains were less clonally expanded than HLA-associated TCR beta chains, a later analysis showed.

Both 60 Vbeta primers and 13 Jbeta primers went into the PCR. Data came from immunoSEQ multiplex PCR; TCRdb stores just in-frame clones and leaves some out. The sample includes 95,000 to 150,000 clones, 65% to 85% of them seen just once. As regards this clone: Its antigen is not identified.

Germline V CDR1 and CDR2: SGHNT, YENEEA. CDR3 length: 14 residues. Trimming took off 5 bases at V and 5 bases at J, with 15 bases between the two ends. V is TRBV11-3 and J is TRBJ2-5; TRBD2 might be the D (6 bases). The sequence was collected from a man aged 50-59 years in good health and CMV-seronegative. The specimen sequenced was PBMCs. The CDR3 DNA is TGTGCCAGCAGCCTGGGGGGATTTGGCGAGACCCAGTACTTC. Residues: CASSLGGFGETQYF.